A single sample is the source of the 13 T cell receptor beta chains below, sequenced in a study of blood T cell repertoires in COVID-19. Clones were read by immunoSEQ multiplex PCR, and TCRdb kept only the in-frame ones, dropping some. This table has 40,000 to 55,000 clones, approximately 89% appearing once. Sequencing was carried out using peripheral blood. These receptors were obtained from a woman older than 75 with acute or convalescent COVID-19.

This chain connects TRBV9 to TRBJ2-5; TRBD2 matches at 8 bases. With V trimmed by 3 bases and J by 5 bases, 12 bases remained unmatched. CDR1 and CDR2 from the germline V gene are SGDLS and YYNGEE. This CDR3 is built from 16 residues. The CDR3 reads CASSAGLGDGGETQYF. The CDR3 DNA reads as TGTGCCAGCAGCGCGGGACTAGGGGACGGGGGGGAGACCCAGTACTTC.

The chain recombines TRBV9 with TRBJ1-4, with D uncertain. CDR3 length equals 14 residues. Trimming took 0 bases from V and 8 from J, leaving 11 bases between them. Per the germline V gene, CDR1 is SGDLS and CDR2 is YYNGEE. CDR3: CASSVAAGFEKLFF. The DNA of the CDR3 is TGTGCCAGCAGCGTAGCTGCAGGATTCGAAAAACTGTTTTTT.

The rearrangement joins TRBV6-4 to TRBJ2-7, with D maybe TRBD1 (5 bases). Germline CDR1 is MRHNA and CDR2 is SNTAGT. V was cut by 8 bases and J by 2 bases, with 10 bases left in between. There are 12 residues in the CDR3. CDR3 sequence: CASAWTPYEQYV. CDR3 nucleotide sequence: TGTGCCAGCGCGTGGACACCCTACGAGCAGTACGTC.

V usage is TRBV3-1 (or the pseudogene TRBV3-2) and J usage is TRBJ1-3; D not certain. V lost 1 base to trimming and J lost 0 bases, with 7 bases between them. The CDR3 spans 15 residues. Germline V gene data show CDR1 as LGHDT and CDR2 as YNNKEL (reference sequence). CDR3: CASSQGADSGNTIYF. In DNA, the CDR3 is TGTGCCAGCAGCCAAGGCGCCGACTCTGGAAACACCATATATTTT.

This clone showed up just once. This sequence joins TRBV28 and TRBJ1-1, with 8 bases that match TRBD1. The CDR3 is made up of 14 amino acids. Germline loops: CDR1 MDHEN, CDR2 SYDVKM. Trimming at V came to 5 bases and at J to 4 bases, leaving 6 bases not matched to a gene. CDR3 loop: CASSPGGAGTEAFF. DNA of the CDR3: TGTGCCAGCAGTCCAGGGGGCGCGGGCACTGAAGCTTTCTTT.

V gene TRBV4-1 combines with J gene TRBJ2-3, with 9 bases identical to TRBD2. Trimming removed 1 base from V and 3 bases from J; junction bases left unmatched: 8. Germline values: CDR1 MGHRA, CDR2 YSYEKL. This CDR3 is 17 amino acids long. The DNA of the CDR3 is TGCGCCAGCAGCCAAGGAAAGGTAGCGGGGGCTACAGATACGCAGTATTTT. This translates into CASSQGKVAGATDTQYF.

The J gene is TRBJ1-4, the V gene TRBV5-1, with D possibly matching TRBD1 (6 bases). Per the germline V gene, CDR1 is SGHRS and CDR2 is YFSETQ. Deletions cut 7 bases from V and 4 bases from J, with 11 bases between. This CDR3 contains 13 residues. The CDR3 here is CASGMDSNEKLFF. The CDR3 region has the DNA TGCGCCAGCGGAATGGACAGTAATGAAAAACTGTTTTTT. Based on the CDR3 plus reference TRBV5-1 and TRBJ1-4, the full variable domain is KAGVTQTPRYLIKTRGQQVTLSCSPISGHRSVSWYQQTPGQGLQFLFEYFSETQRNKGNFPGRFSGRQFSNSRSEMNVSTLELGDSALYLCASGMDSNEKLFFGSGTQLSVL.

This chain connects TRBV19 to TRBJ1-4; D is unresolved. Germline CDR1 LNHDA, CDR2 SQIVND (reference sequence). There are 13 residues in the CDR3. The V gene lost 7 bases and the J gene lost 4 bases, with 10 bases spanning the gap. The CDR3 loop is CASKDRGNEKLFF. CDR3 nucleotide sequence: TGTGCCAGTAAGGATCGCGGTAATGAAAAACTGTTTTTT.

The genes are TRBV14 and TRBJ2-2, with 7 bases that match TRBD1. Losses at the gene ends were 5 bases for V and 8 bases for J; bases not matched to a gene: 11. Germline assignment: CDR1 SGHDN and CDR2 FVKESK. This CDR3 has 15 residues. The CDR3 here is CASSATGVIQGELFF. DNA for the CDR3: TGTGCCAGCAGCGCCACAGGGGTGATACAGGGGGAGCTGTTTTTT.

The chain recombines TRBV19 with TRBJ1-4; tentatively, D is TRBD1 (6 bases). V was shortened by 4 bases and J by 8 bases, with 14 bases between the two germline ends. Germline V gene sequence: CDR1 LNHDA, CDR2 SQIVND (reference sequence). The CDR3 is made up of 14 amino acids. This CDR3 is CASSSSGVGEKLFF. Here the CDR3 DNA reads TGTGCCAGTAGTAGCTCAGGGGTTGGGGAAAAACTGTTTTTT.

The gene calls are TRBV5-1 and TRBJ1-6; no reliable D call. Looked up from germline, CDR1 is SGHRS and CDR2 is YFSETQ. CDR3 size: 14 residues. Trimming left V 0 bases short and J 10 bases short, with 11 bases between. Here the CDR3 reads CASSLVEGNSPLHF. In nucleotides, the CDR3 is TGCGCCAGCAGCTTGGTCGAGGGTAACTCACCCCTCCACTTT.

The J gene is TRBJ2-2, the V gene TRBV29-1, with D perhaps TRBD1 (6 bases). Trimming took off 4 bases at V and 2 bases at J, with 11 bases between the two ends. The CDR3 length is 14 residues. The germline V gene has CDR1 SQVTM and CDR2 ANQGSEA. The CDR3 region is CSVGDRFNTGELFF. The CDR3 DNA reads TGCAGCGTTGGTGACAGGTTTAACACCGGGGAGCTGTTTTTT.

The rearrangement joins TRBV30 to TRBJ1-3, with TRBD1 matching 8 bases. The germline gives CDR1 GTSNPN, CDR2 SVGIG (reference sequence). Trimming removed 2 bases from V and 8 bases from J; junction bases left unmatched: 8. CDR3 length: 14 amino acids. Here the CDR3 reads CAWSQRTGLDTIYF. The CDR3, as DNA: TGTGCCTGGAGTCAGCGGACAGGGCTAGACACCATATATTTT.